Listed below are T cell receptor beta chains from one sample, sequenced in a study of Graves' ophthalmopathy and Graves' hyperthyroidism. TCRdb re-analysed the multiplex PCR reads in MiXCR, keeping a single row per CDR3 protein. The table records under 250,000 distinct CDR3 sequences, 20% to 25% of them present only once. Sequencing used peripheral blood. The receptor source for this set is a woman between 50 and 59 years old with Graves' ophthalmopathy. Both conserved end residues are part of each CDR3. Each record gives: D gene, clone size, J gene, V gene, CDR3 DNA, CDR3 protein. The D gene is left open where the match is weak. Some rows mark clone size as missing; the rest say once, few, many or name a class of expanded clone.

d_gene: .
abundance: many
j_gene: TRBJ1-2
v_gene: TRBV7-3
CDR3nt: TGTGCCAGCAGCTTAAGGCCTCCCGGGACGAACAAGCAACCTAACTATGGCTACACCTTC
CDR3aa: CASSLRPPGTNKQPNYGYTF

d_gene: TRBD1
abundance: .
j_gene: TRBJ2-7
v_gene: TRBV10-3
CDR3nt: TGTGCCATCAGTGGTCCTGGACAGGGGGCTTTACCGTACGAGCAGTACTTC
CDR3aa: CAISGPGQGALPYEQYF

d_gene: .
abundance: many
j_gene: TRBJ2-7
v_gene: TRBV12-3/TRBV12-4
CDR3nt: TGTGCCAGCAGTTTGGGCCGGATATCCTACGAGCAGTACTTC
CDR3aa: CASSLGRISYEQYF

d_gene: TRBD1
abundance: .
j_gene: TRBJ1-1
v_gene: TRBV28
CDR3nt: TGTGCCAGCAGTGAATCCGACAGGGGACTAACTGAAGCTTTCTTT
CDR3aa: CASSESDRGLTEAFF

d_gene: TRBD1
abundance: many
j_gene: TRBJ1-1
v_gene: TRBV7-3
CDR3nt: TGTGCCAGCAGCAAACAGGGGGCGCAAACTGAAGCTTTCTTT
CDR3aa: CASSKQGAQTEAFF

d_gene: .
abundance: few
j_gene: TRBJ2-2
v_gene: TRBV5-4
CDR3nt: TGTGCCAGCAGCGGTTATAGCGCCGGGGAGCTGTTTTTT
CDR3aa: CASSGYSAGELFF

d_gene: .
abundance: few
j_gene: TRBJ2-2
v_gene: TRBV20-1
CDR3nt: TGCAGTGCTAGAGTACAGGGTAGCACCGGGGAGCTGTTTTTT
CDR3aa: CSARVQGSTGELFF

d_gene: .
abundance: medium-sized
j_gene: TRBJ1-5
v_gene: TRBV12-3/TRBV12-4
CDR3nt: TGTGCCAGCAGTTTCCAGGGATATAGCAATCAGCCCCAGCATTTT
CDR3aa: CASSFQGYSNQPQHF

d_gene: .
abundance: few
j_gene: TRBJ2-6
v_gene: TRBV12-5
CDR3nt: TGTGCTAGTGGTTTGCTCAACAGGGTCTCTGGGGCCAACGTCCTGACTTTC
CDR3aa: CASGLLNRVSGANVLTF

d_gene: TRBD1
abundance: .
j_gene: TRBJ1-5
v_gene: TRBV20-1
CDR3nt: TGCAGTGCTAGAGGGACAGGGGATCAGCCCCAGCATTTT
CDR3aa: CSARGTGDQPQHF

d_gene: TRBD2
abundance: many
j_gene: TRBJ2-5
v_gene: TRBV6-2/TRBV6-3
CDR3nt: TGTGCCAGCAGTTTGGAGCGGGGACGGGGGGAGACCCAGTACTTC
CDR3aa: CASSLERGRGETQYF

d_gene: TRBD1
abundance: many
j_gene: TRBJ1-2
v_gene: TRBV11-2
CDR3nt: TGTGCCAGCAGCTTAGCCAGGGGGCCCCTCTATGGCTACACCTTC
CDR3aa: CASSLARGPLYGYTF

d_gene: .
abundance: .
j_gene: TRBJ1-1
v_gene: TRBV6-1
CDR3nt: TGTGCCAGCAGTGAAGCGGGGGTGAACACTGAAGCTTTCTTT
CDR3aa: CASSEAGVNTEAFF

d_gene: .
abundance: many
j_gene: TRBJ1-2
v_gene: TRBV20-1
CDR3nt: TGCAGTGCTGTAAAAACAGGAAGCTATGGCTACACCTTC
CDR3aa: CSAVKTGSYGYTF

d_gene: .
abundance: .
j_gene: TRBJ1-1
v_gene: TRBV24-1
CDR3nt: TGTGCCAGCAGTGAAGCCCCTACCGTGGCTGAAGCTTTCTTT
CDR3aa: CASSEAPTVAEAFF

d_gene: .
abundance: many
j_gene: TRBJ2-2
v_gene: TRBV5-1
CDR3nt: TGCGCCAGCAGCTTTACCGGGAGCAACACCGGGGAGCTGTTTTTT
CDR3aa: CASSFTGSNTGELFF

d_gene: .
abundance: few
j_gene: TRBJ1-3
v_gene: TRBV18
CDR3nt: TGTGCCAGCTCACGCGACAACTCTGGAAACACCATATATTTT
CDR3aa: CASSRDNSGNTIYF

d_gene: .
abundance: many
j_gene: TRBJ2-7
v_gene: TRBV7-2
CDR3nt: TGTGCCAGCAGCCAACCTCAGAACCACGAGCAGTACTTC
CDR3aa: CASSQPQNHEQYF

d_gene: .
abundance: few
j_gene: TRBJ2-2
v_gene: TRBV29-1
CDR3nt: TGCAGCTACAGGGAAAACGGGGAGCTGTTTTTT
CDR3aa: CSYRENGELFF

d_gene: TRBD2
abundance: many
j_gene: TRBJ2-7
v_gene: TRBV12-3/TRBV12-4
CDR3nt: TGTGCCAGCAGTCGGCGGGGGGCCTACGAGCAGTACTTC
CDR3aa: CASSRRGAYEQYF

d_gene: .
abundance: many
j_gene: TRBJ2-4
v_gene: TRBV27
CDR3nt: TGTGCCAGCAGTTTGTCCAGGGGAAGTAACATTCAGTACTTC
CDR3aa: CASSLSRGSNIQYF

d_gene: .
abundance: many
j_gene: TRBJ1-1
v_gene: TRBV12-3/TRBV12-4
CDR3nt: TGTGCCAGCAGCGCGTTTGGGGTCGCGACTGAAGCTTTCTTT
CDR3aa: CASSAFGVATEAFF